The present T cell receptor (beta chain) was sequenced within a study of response to subunit inactivated influenza vaccine. This CDR3 has 21 residues. Per the germline V gene, CDR1 is SGHNT and CDR2 is YENEEA. V was clipped by 4 bases and J by 7 bases; unmatched bases: 20. This clonotype showed up just a few times. No antigen is known for it. Overall study findings and caveats: The authors proposed limited new T cell recruitment per seasonal influenza vaccination.

TCRdb redid the calling of the RT-PCR reads with MiXCR, one entry per CDR3 protein. The table includes hundreds of thousands of distinct CDR3 sequences, 10% to 15% detected once. Here the sequenced sample was non-naive T cells sorted from PBMCs, taken approximately 15 days before vaccination. The chain links TRBV11-3 to TRBJ2-1, with 15 bases lining up with TRBD2. The source is a man in his forties or fifties who received an inactivated influenza vaccine. CDR3 amino acids: CASSSLGPGLAGGPRRNEQFF. The CDR3 nucleotides read TGTGCCAGCAGCTCCCTTGGCCCGGGACTAGCGGGAGGCCCTAGGAGGAATGAGCAGTTCTTC. The complete variable domain, with remaining parts taken from reference TRBV11-3 and TRBJ2-1, reads EAGVVQSPRYKIIEKKQPVAFWCNPISGHNTLYWYLQNLGQGPELLIRYENEEAVDDSQLPKDRFSAERLKGVDSTLKIQPAELGDSAVYLCASSSLGPGLAGGPRRNEQFFGPGTRLTVL.